The 16 T cell receptor beta chains below come from one sample, sequenced in a study of vaccination and CD4 T cells after COVID-19. No antigen has been assigned to these receptors. The Oncomine TCR Beta short-read assay sequenced DNA from cultured CD4+ T cells. Each CDR3 protein gets one entry after TCRdb re-called the PCR reads with MiXCR. The sample includes tens of thousands of distinct CDR3 sequences, roughly 27% seen only once; the top ten take 7.1%. Time point given: late sampling 161 to 241 days after vaccination in three convalescent patients. The treatment here: roughly 11-day PBMC culture with coronavirus spike peptide pools or control peptides (ViraFEST assay). The sequencing used CD4+ T cells from blood, cultured in vitro, collected about 7 months after SARS-CoV-2 vaccination. These receptors originate from a human donor who had recovered from COVID-19.

This clonotype was picked up a small number of times. This chain connects TRBV19 to TRBJ2-7; TRBD1 agrees at 11 bases. The germline V gene has CDR1 LNHDA and CDR2 SQIVND (reference sequence). V shed 4 bases and J 1 base; nucleotides not matched to a gene: 15. The CDR3 totals 19 residues. CDR3 loop: CASSKKGRTGGRVSYEQYF. CDR3 sequence (DNA): TGTGCCAGTAGTAAGAAGGGGAGGACAGGGGGCCGGGTATCCTACGAGCAGTACTTC. The full variable domain, in which reference TRBV19 and TRBJ2-7 provide the parts outside the CDR3, is DGGITQSPKYLFRKEGQNVTLSCEQNLNHDAMYWYRQDPGQGLRLIYYSQIVNDFQKGDIAEGYSVSREKKESFPLTVTSAQKNPTAFYLCASSKKGRTGGRVSYEQYFGPGTRLTVT.

This clonotype was seen only a few times. The chain links TRBV20-1 to TRBJ2-1; D is undetermined. This CDR3 has 15 residues. The V gene lost 5 bases and the J gene lost 1 base, with 15 bases spanning the gap. Germline CDR1 is DFQATT and CDR2 is SNEGSKA (reference sequence). The CDR3, as DNA: TGCAGTGCTGATGTAGGACCCACGTCCTACAATGAGCAGTTCTTC. It is translated as CSADVGPTSYNEQFF.

This chain joins TRBV6-2 or TRBV6-3 and TRBJ2-1; 7 bases match TRBD2. V dropped 6 bases and J dropped 5; count of bases not matched to a gene: 10. The V gene's germline CDR1 is MNHEY and CDR2 SVGEGT. The CDR3 length is 15 residues. DNA for the CDR3: TGTGCCAGCAGGGTAGCGGGCCTAGGGGACAATGAGCAGTTCTTC. Its translation is CASRVAGLGDNEQFF.

This clonotype was observed a handful of times. V usage is TRBV7-2 and J usage is TRBJ2-5; TRBD1 is a possible D gene (6 bases). V was trimmed by 4 bases and J by 0 bases, leaving 9 bases between them. The germline V gene encodes CDR1 SGHTA and CDR2 FQGNSA. The CDR3 totals 14 residues. CDR3 in amino acids: CASSSTGHQETQYF. In DNA, the CDR3 is TGTGCCAGCAGCTCGACAGGCCACCAAGAGACCCAGTACTTC.

The chain links TRBV20-1 to TRBJ2-2, with TRBD1 as a possible D gene (5 bases). Trimming stripped 2 bases from V and 4 bases from J, with 11 bases between. Germline-derived CDR1 and CDR2 are DFQATT and SNEGSKA (reference sequence). This CDR3 has 14 residues. CDR3 loop: CSARWGSATGELFF. The CDR3 DNA reads TGCAGTGCTAGATGGGGCTCGGCCACCGGGGAGCTGTTTTTT.

This chain joins TRBV7-2 and TRBJ2-1, with D unresolved. The CDR3 runs to 11 residues. V was pared by 5 bases and J by 4 bases, with 3 bases between. Germline V gene lookup returns CDR1 SGHTA and CDR2 FQGNSA. The CDR3 nucleotides are TGTGCCAGCAGCATATACAATGAGCAGTTCTTC. The encoded protein is CASSIYNEQFF.

The rearrangement uses TRBV6-1 and TRBJ2-3; tentatively, D is TRBD1 (5 bases). There are 12 residues in the CDR3. The V end lost 8 bases, the J end lost 1 base, and 7 bases lay between the germline ends. CDR1 MNHNS and CDR2 SASEGT come from the germline V gene. The CDR3 region is CASWGGTDTQYF. The DNA of the CDR3 is TGTGCCAGCTGGGGCGGCACAGATACGCAGTATTTT.

In its sample, this clonotype is medium-sized. The gene calls are TRBV20-1 and TRBJ1-2; D ambiguous. CDR1 DFQATT and CDR2 SNEGSKA come from the germline V gene (reference sequence). The CDR3 is 14 amino acids. With 5 bases removed from V and 4 bases from J, the gap between germline ends came to 17 bases. The DNA of the CDR3 is TGCAGTGCTGGTCCCGGCCGGGTAGGCTATGGCTACACCTTC. It specifies CSAGPGRVGYGYTF.

This clonotype was counted between two and nine times. The V gene is TRBV7-9, the J gene TRBJ2-1, with D unclear. CDR1 is SEHNR, CDR2 FQNEAQ, per germline (reference sequence). With 2 bases removed from V and 8 bases from J, the gap between germline ends came to 13 bases. This CDR3 region has 14 residues. Here the CDR3 DNA reads TGTGCCAGCAGCTTACAATCTAGTATCGATGAGCAGTTCTTC. Encoded protein: CASSLQSSIDEQFF.

The genes are TRBV4-3 and TRBJ2-1, with D unclear. CDR3 size: 13 residues. Per germline, CDR1 LGHNA and CDR2 YSLEER. V was shortened by 4 bases and J by 6 bases, with 10 bases between the two germline ends. In DNA, the CDR3 is TGCGCCAGCAGCCCAGCTCTGGGCAATGAGCAGTTCTTC. It yields the protein CASSPALGNEQFF.

The chain uses TRBV7-8 and TRBJ2-2; D possibly uses TRBD1 or TRBD2 (5 bases each). The V gene lost 5 bases and the J gene lost 6 bases, with 16 bases spanning the gap. The CDR3 is 15 amino acids. CDR1 is SGHVS and CDR2 is FQNEAQ in the germline V gene. The CDR3, as DNA: TGTGCCAGCAGCCAGCGAGCTTTGGGGGCCGGGGAGCTGTTTTTT. It is translated as CASSQRALGAGELFF.

The chain uses TRBV20-1 and TRBJ1-6; 7 bases are shared with TRBD1. The CDR3 runs 13 residues. Germline V gene lookup returns CDR1 DFQATT and CDR2 SNEGSKA (reference sequence). The V segment lost 8 bases and the J segment 5 bases; nucleotides outside the gene matches: 6. CDR3 protein: CSTGDRDNSPLHF. DNA for the CDR3: TGCAGTACTGGAGACAGGGATAATTCACCCCTCCACTTT.

This clonotype has more than one count but fewer than ten. The rearrangement links TRBV29-1 to TRBJ2-5; D uncertain. The CDR3 totals 12 residues. Germline CDR1 reads SQVTM; CDR2 reads ANQGSEA. The germline V and J ends were trimmed by 5 bases and 1 base, with 8 bases remaining between them. The CDR3 reads CSVYSIQETQYF. The CDR3 bases are TGCAGCGTTTACAGCATCCAAGAGACCCAGTACTTC.

This clonotype was counted only a few times. This chain uses TRBV6-1 with TRBJ2-5; unclear D gene. Germline assignment: CDR1 MNHNS and CDR2 SASEGT. CDR3 length: 14 amino acids. V lost 0 bases and J lost 2, with 7 bases in between. DNA of the CDR3: TGTGCCAGCAGTGAAGCGCTCAGGCAAGAGACCCAGTACTTC. Protein product: CASSEALRQETQYF.

This rearrangement joins TRBV10-3 to TRBJ2-1; 10 bases line up with TRBD1. The V gene end was trimmed by 8 bases and the J gene end by 8 bases; junction bases not matched to a gene: 9. The CDR3 has 14 amino acids. CDR1 is ENHRY, CDR2 SYGVKD, per germline. The CDR3 region has the DNA TGTGCCATCGGACTGGGACAGGGGATAGATGAGCAGTTCTTC. Protein: CAIGLGQGIDEQFF.

This chain joins TRBV6-5 and TRBJ2-1, with 10 positions matching TRBD2. The CDR3 runs to 16 residues. V lost 0 bases, J lost 3 bases, and 2 bases stayed unmatched. Germline V lookup: CDR1 MNHEY, CDR2 SVGAGI. DNA for the CDR3: TGTGCCAGCAGTTACTCCGGGACTAGCGACTACAATGAGCAGTTCTTC. This sequence encodes CASSYSGTSDYNEQFF.